Sequencing of this TCR beta chain was carried out in a study of Ad26.COV2.S vaccination and SARS-CoV-2 variants. Treatment noted: around 19 received Ad26.COV2.S at low or high dose, single or two shots; five or six received placebo; per-sample allocation not given. Sampling was done on day 63 after the first vaccine or placebo injection. The data were produced by immunoSEQ multiplex PCR, yet TCRdb's version contains in-frame clones alone and is incomplete. The repertoire holds 350,000 to 450,000 clones, with roughly 91% as singletons. The J segment lost 5 bases and the V segment lost 3 bases, leaving 10 bases of the junction unmatched. Germline V gives CDR1 KGHSH, CDR2 LQKENI. This CDR3 is 17 amino acids long.

Sequencing was performed on peripheral blood, taken in a trial of Ad26.COV2.S vaccine versus placebo. The TCR comes from a person aged 18-60 years who received the Ad26.COV2.S COVID-19 vaccine or a placebo. V gene TRBV18 combines with J gene TRBJ1-6, with 7 bases identical to TRBD1. In DNA form, the CDR3 reads TGTGCCAGCTCACCTCTGGGACAGACAGGGAATAATTCACCCCTCCACTTT. It is translated as CASSPLGQTGNNSPLHF.